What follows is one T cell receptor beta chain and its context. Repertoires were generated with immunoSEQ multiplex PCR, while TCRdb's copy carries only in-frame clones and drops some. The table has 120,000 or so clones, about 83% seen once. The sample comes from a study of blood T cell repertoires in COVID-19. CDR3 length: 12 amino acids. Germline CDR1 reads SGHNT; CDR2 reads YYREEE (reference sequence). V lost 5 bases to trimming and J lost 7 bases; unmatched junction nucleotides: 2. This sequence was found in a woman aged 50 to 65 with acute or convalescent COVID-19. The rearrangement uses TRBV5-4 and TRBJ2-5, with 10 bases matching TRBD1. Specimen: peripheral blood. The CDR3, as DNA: TGTGCCAGCAGTTGGACAGGGGGGACCCAGTACTTC. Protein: CASSWTGGTQYF.